This T cell receptor (beta chain) was sequenced during a study of blood T cell repertoires in COVID-19. Study as a whole: The analysed material was cDNA or gDNA that came from T cells, B-cell-depleted T cells, or PBMCs.

The protocol was immunoSEQ multiplex PCR, while the TCRdb copy is restricted to in-frame clones and leaves out a portion. The sample contains around 150,000 clones, approximately 91% of which appear only once. Germline CDR1 and CDR2: SGHVS and FNYEAQ. The CDR3 contains 15 residues. V shed 5 bases, J shed 1 base, and the junction held 5 bases outside the gene matches. V and J are TRBV7-6 and TRBJ1-3, with 7 bases fitting TRBD1. The receptor was isolated from a man aged 18-30 years with acute or convalescent COVID-19. The specimen was peripheral blood. CDR3: CASSLGDSSGNTIYF. The CDR3 DNA sequence: TGTGCCAGCAGCCTAGGGGACAGTTCTGGAAACACCATATATTTT.